Listed below are T cell receptor beta chains from one sample, sequenced in a study of T-cell reconstitution after alpha-beta-depleted transplantation in children. TCRdb reanalysed the PCR reads using MiXCR and keeps one entry per CDR3 protein. This table holds 200,000 to 250,000 distinct CDR3 sequences, approximately 8.4% found once. Sequenced here: PBMCs, mostly from graft donor cells, sampled 360 days after TCRalphabeta/CD19-depleted stem cell transplant. The receptor set was obtained from a male patient aged 2-10 years who had a stem cell transplant for acute myeloid leukemia, so the T cells may come from the graft donor. Each CDR3 is given with its conserved first and last residue. Each record gives: J gene, V gene, clone size, CDR3 protein. Part of the rows lack a size; the others show once, few, many or a class for expanded clones.

j_gene: TRBJ1-2
v_gene: TRBV27
abundance: .
CDR3aa: CASSTLRDRLNPQNYGYTF

j_gene: TRBJ2-7
v_gene: TRBV4-2
abundance: many
CDR3aa: CASSQHTRYRGYEQYF

j_gene: TRBJ1-1
v_gene: TRBV9
abundance: many
CDR3aa: CASSVAGSTEAFF

j_gene: TRBJ1-5
v_gene: TRBV20-1
abundance: few
CDR3aa: CSARSGTGGAQPQHF

j_gene: TRBJ2-5
v_gene: TRBV7-6
abundance: .
CDR3aa: CASSDDPGLQETQYF

j_gene: TRBJ2-2
v_gene: TRBV5-4
abundance: few
CDR3aa: CASSWARTDPPITAGELFF

j_gene: TRBJ2-4
v_gene: TRBV2
abundance: .
CDR3aa: CASSDPRRGVKNIQYF

j_gene: TRBJ1-2
v_gene: TRBV9
abundance: many
CDR3aa: CASSVVMDGTGDGYTF

j_gene: TRBJ1-6
v_gene: TRBV7-8
abundance: .
CDR3aa: CASSSVAGQYNSPLHF

j_gene: TRBJ1-3
v_gene: TRBV5-1
abundance: .
CDR3aa: CASSLDGDSGNTIYF

j_gene: TRBJ2-2
v_gene: TRBV6-2/TRBV6-3
abundance: .
CDR3aa: CASSTHPVPNTGELFF

j_gene: TRBJ1-5
v_gene: TRBV19
abundance: .
CDR3aa: CASSSRFTGPNQPQHF

j_gene: TRBJ1-1
v_gene: TRBV20-1
abundance: .
CDR3aa: CSARGPRGLNTEAFF

j_gene: TRBJ1-3
v_gene: TRBV5-1
abundance: .
CDR3aa: CASSLEVDGLTGNTIYF

j_gene: TRBJ2-5
v_gene: TRBV7-9
abundance: .
CDR3aa: CASSIIAGETQYF

j_gene: TRBJ2-7
v_gene: TRBV12-3/TRBV12-4
abundance: many
CDR3aa: CASRTSSGRPEQYF

j_gene: TRBJ1-5
v_gene: TRBV20-1
abundance: few
CDR3aa: CSASFHRGSLNQPQHF

j_gene: TRBJ2-2
v_gene: TRBV5-1
abundance: few
CDR3aa: CASSLETTSGRALPTGELFF

j_gene: TRBJ1-5
v_gene: TRBV5-6
abundance: few
CDR3aa: CASSFRDQGNNQPQHF

j_gene: TRBJ2-5
v_gene: TRBV29-1
abundance: .
CDR3aa: CSVELLAGGQETQYF

j_gene: TRBJ2-1
v_gene: TRBV6-1
abundance: few
CDR3aa: CASSPMRAGSYNEQFF

j_gene: TRBJ2-1
v_gene: TRBV18
abundance: many
CDR3aa: CASSPELVSNEQFF

j_gene: TRBJ2-5
v_gene: TRBV5-1
abundance: .
CDR3aa: CASSFGSGSQETQYF

j_gene: TRBJ2-7
v_gene: TRBV7-2
abundance: many
CDR3aa: CASSIRLSYEQYF

j_gene: TRBJ1-1
v_gene: TRBV5-1
abundance: .
CDR3aa: CASSLGRPFITEAFF

j_gene: TRBJ2-1
v_gene: TRBV5-6
abundance: many
CDR3aa: CASSFPLHEQFF

j_gene: TRBJ2-2
v_gene: TRBV20-1
abundance: few
CDR3aa: CSARQGWAGELFF

j_gene: TRBJ1-6
v_gene: TRBV7-2
abundance: .
CDR3aa: CASSLVPQYSPLHF

j_gene: TRBJ2-2
v_gene: TRBV12-3/TRBV12-4
abundance: few
CDR3aa: CASGPLATGELFF

j_gene: TRBJ2-2
v_gene: TRBV7-9
abundance: few
CDR3aa: CASSLKRHNTGELFF

j_gene: TRBJ2-1
v_gene: TRBV4-3
abundance: .
CDR3aa: CASSQEATSGVYGEQFF

j_gene: TRBJ2-1
v_gene: TRBV30
abundance: .
CDR3aa: CAWSVSEQFF

j_gene: TRBJ1-4
v_gene: TRBV7-8
abundance: few
CDR3aa: CASSSTPAEKLFF

j_gene: TRBJ1-1
v_gene: TRBV5-1
abundance: .
CDR3aa: CASSLVSFRQRATEAFF

j_gene: TRBJ2-1
v_gene: TRBV5-1
abundance: few
CDR3aa: CASSLKVALNEQFF

j_gene: TRBJ1-1
v_gene: TRBV5-6
abundance: few
CDR3aa: CASSLAYNTEAFF

j_gene: TRBJ2-7
v_gene: TRBV6-1
abundance: .
CDR3aa: CASSLTRGQPTYEQYF

j_gene: TRBJ1-1
v_gene: TRBV5-1
abundance: many
CDR3aa: CASSLGTREAFF

j_gene: TRBJ2-2
v_gene: TRBV11-2
abundance: many
CDR3aa: CASSLSRGRLTGELFF

j_gene: TRBJ2-5
v_gene: TRBV9
abundance: many
CDR3aa: CASSVAAGGFVTQYF

j_gene: TRBJ2-5
v_gene: TRBV6-1
abundance: many
CDR3aa: CASKRIIGETQYF